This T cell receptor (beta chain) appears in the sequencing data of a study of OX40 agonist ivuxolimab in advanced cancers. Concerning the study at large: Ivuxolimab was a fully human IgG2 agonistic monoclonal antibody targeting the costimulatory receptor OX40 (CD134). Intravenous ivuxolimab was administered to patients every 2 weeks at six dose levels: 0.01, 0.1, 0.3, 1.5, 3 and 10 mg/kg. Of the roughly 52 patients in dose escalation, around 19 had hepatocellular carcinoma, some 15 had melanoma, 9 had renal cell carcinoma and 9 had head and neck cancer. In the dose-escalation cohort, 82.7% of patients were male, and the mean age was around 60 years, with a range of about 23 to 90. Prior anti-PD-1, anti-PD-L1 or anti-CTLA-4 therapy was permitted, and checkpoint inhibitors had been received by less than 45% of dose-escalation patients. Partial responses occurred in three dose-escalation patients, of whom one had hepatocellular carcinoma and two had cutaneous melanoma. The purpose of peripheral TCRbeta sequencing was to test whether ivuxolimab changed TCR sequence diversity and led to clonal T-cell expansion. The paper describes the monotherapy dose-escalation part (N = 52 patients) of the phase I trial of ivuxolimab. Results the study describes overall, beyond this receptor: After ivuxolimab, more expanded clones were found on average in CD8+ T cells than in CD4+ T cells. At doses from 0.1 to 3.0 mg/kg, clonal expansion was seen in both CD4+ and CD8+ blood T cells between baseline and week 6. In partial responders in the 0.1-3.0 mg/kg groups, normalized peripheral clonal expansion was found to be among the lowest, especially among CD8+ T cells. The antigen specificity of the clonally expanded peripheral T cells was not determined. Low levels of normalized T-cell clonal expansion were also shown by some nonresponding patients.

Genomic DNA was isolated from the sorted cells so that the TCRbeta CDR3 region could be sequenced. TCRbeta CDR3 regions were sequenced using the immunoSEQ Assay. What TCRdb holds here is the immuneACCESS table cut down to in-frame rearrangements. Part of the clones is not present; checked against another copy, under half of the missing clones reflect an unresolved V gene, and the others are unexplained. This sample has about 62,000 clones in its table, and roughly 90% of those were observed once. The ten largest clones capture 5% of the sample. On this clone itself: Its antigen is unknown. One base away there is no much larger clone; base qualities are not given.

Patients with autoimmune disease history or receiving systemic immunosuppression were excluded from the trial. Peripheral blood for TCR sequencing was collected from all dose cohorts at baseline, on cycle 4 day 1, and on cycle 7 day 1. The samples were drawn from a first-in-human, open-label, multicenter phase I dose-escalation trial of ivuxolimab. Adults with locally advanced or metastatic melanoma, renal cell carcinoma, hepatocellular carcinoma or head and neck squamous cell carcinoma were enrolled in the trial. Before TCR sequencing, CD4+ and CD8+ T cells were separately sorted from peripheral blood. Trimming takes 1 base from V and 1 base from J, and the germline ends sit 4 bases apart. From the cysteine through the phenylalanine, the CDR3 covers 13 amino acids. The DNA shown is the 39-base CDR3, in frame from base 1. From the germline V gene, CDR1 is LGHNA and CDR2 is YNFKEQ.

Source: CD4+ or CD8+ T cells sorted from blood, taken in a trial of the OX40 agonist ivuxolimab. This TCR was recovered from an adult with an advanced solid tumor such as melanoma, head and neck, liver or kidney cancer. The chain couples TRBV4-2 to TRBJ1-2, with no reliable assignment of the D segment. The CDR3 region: CASSQAGNYGYTF. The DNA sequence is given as TGTGCCAGCAGCCAAGCTGGTAACTATGGCTACACCTTC.